Only a few counts were recorded for the clone carrying this T cell receptor (beta chain). Its antigen is still unknown. This specimen comes from a study of T cells after yellow fever vaccination. Points from the study as a whole: Shared CD4/CD8 clonotypes were a small share, likely from convergent recombination.

The CDR3 runs to 10 residues. V lost 3 bases and J 11 bases, leaving 7 bases between the germline ends. TCRdb fed the 5' RACE reads into MiXCR, producing one record per CDR3 protein. The table lists about 350,000 distinct CDR3 sequences, approximately 10% of them singletons. The source material was PBMCs, sampled on the day of the first yellow fever vaccination. The rearrangement links TRBV12-3 or TRBV12-4 to TRBJ1-1; D gene ambiguous. This clonotype was obtained from a man aged 18 to 30 who received the YFV17D yellow fever vaccine. The CDR3 loop is CASSFGPAFF. The CDR3 DNA follows: TGTGCCAGCAGTTTCGGGCCCGCTTTCTTT.